These 10 T cell receptor beta chains were sequenced from one sample in a study of T cell responses to AZD1222 COVID-19 vaccine. Sequencing used immunoSEQ multiplex PCR; TCRdb keeps in-frame clones, though not all of them. The sample yields 100,000 or so clones, roughly 90% seen once. The input for sequencing was peripheral blood, taken on day 0 of AZD1222 vaccination. These receptors were collected from an adult in good health.

The rearrangement uses TRBV12-3 or TRBV12-4 and TRBJ2-7; D is ambiguous. The CDR3 loop spans 13 amino acids. V was shortened by 2 bases and J by 6 bases, with 11 bases between the two germline ends. CDR3 DNA: TGTGCCAGCAGTTTAATGATGGGGTTCGAGCAGTACTTC. Translation gives CASSLMMGFEQYF.

This rearrangement joins TRBV12-3 or TRBV12-4 to TRBJ1-6; D gene uncertain. V gave up 5 bases and J gave up 9 bases, with 8 bases separating them. The CDR3 totals 12 residues. CDR3 in amino acids: CASSPLSSPLHF. Here the CDR3 DNA reads TGTGCCAGCAGTCCTTTGAGTTCACCCCTCCACTTT.

V gene TRBV2 combines with J gene TRBJ2-2; D may correspond to TRBD1 or TRBD2 (5 bases each). Per germline, CDR1 SNHLY and CDR2 FYNNEI. The CDR3 is made up of 11 amino acids. The V end lost 9 bases, the J end lost 5 bases, and 7 bases lay between the germline ends. The CDR3 spells CASGGTGELFF. CDR3 coding DNA: TGTGCCAGTGGGGGTACCGGGGAGCTGTTTTTT.

The V gene is TRBV28, the J gene TRBJ2-3; D gene ambiguous. Trimming cost V 7 bases and J 2 bases, with 7 bases left between them. Germline CDR1 is MDHEN and CDR2 is SYDVKM. The CDR3 runs 12 residues. The CDR3 bases are TGTGCCAGCATCGGCAACACAGATACGCAGTATTTT. Its protein is CASIGNTDTQYF.

This rearrangement joins TRBV19 to TRBJ1-1, with D possibly TRBD1 on 6 matching bases. This CDR3 spans 15 amino acids. V lost 5 bases and J lost 3, with 16 bases in between. Germline CDR1 LNHDA, CDR2 SQIVND (reference sequence). CDR3 loop: CASSLSDRSDTEAFF. The CDR3 nucleotides are TGTGCCAGTAGTCTTTCAGACAGGTCTGACACTGAAGCTTTCTTT.

This rearrangement joins TRBV19 to TRBJ2-7; weak D call: TRBD1 (5 bases). Germline CDR1 LNHDA, CDR2 SQIVND (reference sequence). Between the trimmed V and J ends, which lost 3 bases and 3 bases, there was a span of 12 bases. This CDR3 is built from 14 residues. The DNA for the CDR3 is TGTGCCAGTAGTATCGGAACAGGCGACTACGAGCAGTACTTC. It codes for CASSIGTGDYEQYF.

The rearrangement links TRBV10-3 to TRBJ1-6; no firm D call. This CDR3 spans 14 amino acids. V was cut by 0 bases and J by 7 bases, with 7 bases left in between. In germline, CDR1 is ENHRY, CDR2 SYGVKD. The CDR3: CAISESLGNSPLHF. The CDR3 region has the DNA TGTGCCATCAGTGAGTCTTTGGGGAATTCACCCCTCCACTTT.

This clone was recorded only once. This chain links TRBV6-6 with TRBJ1-1, with D possibly being TRBD1 (5 bases). CDR1 MNHNY and CDR2 SVGAGI come from the germline V gene (reference sequence). Trimming left V 5 bases short and J 1 base short, with 8 bases between. The CDR3 has 13 residues. The CDR3 sequence: CASSPRENTEAFF. The CDR3 DNA reads as TGTGCCAGCAGTCCCAGGGAGAACACTGAAGCTTTCTTT.

The chain combines TRBV7-2 with TRBJ1-2; 7 nucleotides agree with TRBD1. The germline gives CDR1 SGHTA, CDR2 FQGNSA. The CDR3 is made up of 15 amino acids. V lost 1 base and J lost 8; bases outside the gene matches: 10. CDR3 nucleotides: TGTGCCAGCAGCTTAGATCCCGACAGGGCCAGGGGCTACACCTTC. This gives the protein CASSLDPDRARGYTF.

This clone has a single count. This chain links TRBV2 with TRBJ1-1; no firm D call. Germline V CDR1 and CDR2: SNHLY, FYNNEI. The germline V and J ends were trimmed by 7 bases and 7 bases, with 10 bases remaining between them. CDR3 size: 11 residues. The CDR3 bases are TGTGCCAGCAAGGCTACAATTGAAGCTTTCTTT. This codes for CASKATIEAFF.